The rows below give T cell receptor beta chains drawn from one sample of a study of cytomegalovirus exposure and HLA in healthy donors. Produced via immunoSEQ multiplex PCR; TCRdb's table is partial and in-frame only. This table has about 260,000 clones, 90% appearing once. Sequenced input: PBMCs. The receptor set was obtained from a young woman in good health and CMV-seronegative. Each CDR3 is given with its conserved first and last residue. For some rows the clone size is stated as once, few or many, or as a class when expanded; others skip it.

NA	TRBJ1-2	TRBV28	CASSLFPGSGGYTF
NA	TRBJ2-7	TRBV28	CASTGGRGFEQYF
NA	TRBJ2-7	TRBV5-1	CASSPDTLLWDEQYF
NA	TRBJ2-5	TRBV20-1	CSARLETQYF
NA	TRBJ2-5	TRBV19	CASSTWGAETQYF
NA	TRBJ2-7	TRBV19	CASSIDNGGYEQYF
NA	TRBJ2-7	TRBV11-3	CASSSRVHTSPEQYF
NA	TRBJ2-5	TRBV11-3	CASSFPQGVQETQYF
once	TRBJ2-1	TRBV28	CAGRDRYNEQFF
NA	TRBJ1-5	TRBV27	CASRSGAGNQPQHF
NA	TRBJ2-2	TRBV28	CASSFKTNTGELFF
NA	TRBJ2-5	TRBV5-1	CASSHALAGGTKLYQETQYF
NA	TRBJ2-7	TRBV9	CASSVEGGTSSYEQYF
NA	TRBJ2-7	TRBV5-1	CASSAGGGEQYF
NA	TRBJ2-7	TRBV28	CASSSTYEQYF
NA	TRBJ2-7	TRBV28	CASRSVRGTYEQYF
once	TRBJ2-2	TRBV5-1	CASSLGGSGNTGELFF
NA	TRBJ2-7	TRBV9	CASSVGRGAYEQYF
NA	TRBJ2-3	TRBV5-1	CASSSEGLGTDTQYF
NA	TRBJ2-3	TRBV28	CASKAGGTDTQYF
NA	TRBJ2-1	TRBV13	CASSPPPSYNEQFF
NA	TRBJ2-1	TRBV7-8	CASSRLRTASGSYNEQFF
NA	TRBJ2-7	TRBV7-9	CASGDSSYEQYF
NA	TRBJ2-2	TRBV7-7	CAINVRQGATGELFF
NA	TRBJ2-7	TRBV5-1	CASREKGLAGTEQYF
NA	TRBJ1-5	TRBV28	CASRERTGANQPQHF
NA	TRBJ1-5	TRBV29-1	CSVEGQGMDNQPQHF
NA	TRBJ2-7	TRBV6-1	CASSEGTAWEQYF
NA	TRBJ2-2	TRBV27	CASSSPPGLGELFF